There are a few counts of the clone carrying this TCR beta chain. These data are taken from a study of T cells in Graves' hyperthyroidism and ophthalmopathy. Per the germline V gene, CDR1 is MNHEY and CDR2 is SVGAGI. The CDR3 consists of 15 residues. The V and J ends lost 3 bases and 0 bases respectively, with 11 bases between them. The TCR beta CDR3 regions underwent amplification using RNA transcripts as the source. During a first-round RT-PCR of the TCR CDR3, the HTBI primer set was used. TCRdb re-analysed the multiplex PCR reads in MiXCR, keeping a single row per CDR3 protein. The sample yields some 500,000 distinct CDR3 sequences, 13% to 15% seen once.

The material sequenced was blood. This clonotype was sampled from a woman aged 18-29 years with Graves' hyperthyroidism. The V gene is TRBV6-5, the J gene TRBJ1-1; D is ambiguous. Here the CDR3 reads CASSYWEGMNTEAFF. The CDR3 DNA reads TGTGCCAGCAGTTATTGGGAAGGCATGAACACTGAAGCTTTCTTT.